This T cell receptor beta chain was found in a study of blood T cell repertoires in COVID-19. Overall study context: Some COVID-19 samples were acute and others convalescent; all came from the United States, Italy and Spain.

As originally analysed: Amplifying reference gene primers gave estimates of nucleated cell counts. Clones were read by immunoSEQ multiplex PCR, and TCRdb kept only the in-frame ones, dropping some. The V and J calls and clone size are taken from that table; D and trimming were inferred from the DNA. The repertoire holds approximately 63,000 clones, with roughly 85% as singletons. CDR1 and CDR2 (germline): SGHRS, YFSETQ. The CDR3 runs 16 residues. V lost 3 bases, J lost 4 bases, and 16 bases lay in between. The sequence came from a woman older than 75 with acute or convalescent COVID-19. What was sequenced was peripheral blood. The genes are TRBV5-1 and TRBJ2-2; possible D gene TRBD2, 6 bases. CDR3 in amino acids: CASSSNAPSVTGELFF. CDR3 DNA: TGCGCCAGCAGCTCTAACGCGCCTAGCGTCACCGGGGAGCTGTTTTTT.